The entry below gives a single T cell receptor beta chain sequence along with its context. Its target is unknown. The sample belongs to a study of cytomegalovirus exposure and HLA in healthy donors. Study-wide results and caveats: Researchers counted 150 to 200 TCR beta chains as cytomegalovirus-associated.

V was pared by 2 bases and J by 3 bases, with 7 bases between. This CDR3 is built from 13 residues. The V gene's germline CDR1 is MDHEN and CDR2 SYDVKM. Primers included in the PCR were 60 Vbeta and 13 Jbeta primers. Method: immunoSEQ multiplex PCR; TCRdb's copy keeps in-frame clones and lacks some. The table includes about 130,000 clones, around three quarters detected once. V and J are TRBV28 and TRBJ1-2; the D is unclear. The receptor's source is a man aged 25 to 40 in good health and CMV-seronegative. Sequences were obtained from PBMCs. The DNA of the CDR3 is TGTGCCAGCAGTTTAATAAATTACTATGGCTACACCTTC. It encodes CASSLINYYGYTF.